Listed below are T cell receptor beta chains from one sample, sequenced in a study of shared clonotypes between healthy human individuals. The assay was immunoSEQ multiplex PCR, and TCRdb's table has in-frame clones only and misses some. The sample includes approximately 1,500,000 clones, roughly 97% of them seen just once. The material sequenced was naive CD4+ T cells sorted from blood. Receptors originate from a man aged 25 to 40 in good health. CDR3s include the opening cysteine and the closing phenylalanine or tryptophan. A D gene is named only where the DNA matches it firmly. Clone size is given for some rows only: seen once, a few or many times, or a class if the clone is expanded.

-,-,TRBJ2-7,TRBV5-1,TGCGCCAGCAGCTCTGACCCCGGGTACAGCTCCTACGAGCAGTACTTC,CASSSDPGYSSYEQYF
-,TRBD1,TRBJ2-1,TRBV10-3,TGTGCCATCGGAGACAGGGCACTTAGCTCCTACAATGAGCAGTTCTTC,CAIGDRALSSYNEQFF
-,TRBD2,TRBJ2-1,TRBV5-1,TGCGCCAGCAGCTTGGGGTTAGCGGGAGTGCCAGCCTACAATGAGCAGTTCTTC,CASSLGLAGVPAYNEQFF
-,-,TRBJ1-1,TRBV30,TGTGCCTGGATCCCGTCTGAAGCTTTCTTT,CAWIPSEAFF
-,-,TRBJ1-2,TRBV5-4,TGTGCCAGCAGCTTGGAACCAGGGAAGATTGGCTACACCTTC,CASSLEPGKIGYTF
-,-,TRBJ1-1,TRBV5-4,TGTGCCAGCAGCCGCAGACAGGATAAGAACACTGAAGCTTTCTTT,CASSRRQDKNTEAFF
-,-,TRBJ2-1,TRBV7-2,TGTGCCAGCATGAAACCATGGTACAATGAGCAGTTCTTC,CASMKPWYNEQFF
-,-,TRBJ1-5,TRBV7-2,TGTGCCAGCAGCTTAATGCCGGGACCTGACAATAGCAATCAGCCCCAGCATTTT,CASSLMPGPDNSNQPQHF
once,-,TRBJ2-1,TRBV5-1,TGCGCCAGCAGCTTGGATAGCGGAGGCTACAATGAGCAGTTCTTC,CASSLDSGGYNEQFF
-,-,TRBJ1-4,TRBV27,TGTGCCAAGAACTGGGGGGCGCCAACTAATGAAAAACTGTTTTTT,CAKNWGAPTNEKLFF
-,-,TRBJ2-2,TRBV28,TGTGCCAGCAGTGCTATACAGGACGGGGAGCTGTTTTTT,CASSAIQDGELFF
-,-,TRBJ2-7,TRBV27,TGTGCCAGCAGTTTATCAGGGGGACCCTACGAGCAGTACTTC,CASSLSGGPYEQYF
-,-,TRBJ2-5,TRBV19,TGTGCCAGCAGAGTGGCGGATTTTACTCAAGAGACCCAGTACTTC,CASRVADFTQETQYF
-,TRBD2,TRBJ2-7,TRBV11-3,TGTGCCAGCAGCTTATGGACTAGCGGCTCCTACGAGCAGTACTTC,CASSLWTSGSYEQYF
-,-,TRBJ2-1,TRBV5-1,TGCGCCAGCAGCAGGGGCCCGCAGGCGCCTGAGCAGTTCTTC,CASSRGPQAPEQFF
-,TRBD1,TRBJ1-3,TRBV11-1,TGTGCCAGCAGCTCGAACCGGGACAGGGCTGGAAACACCATATATTTT,CASSSNRDRAGNTIYF
-,-,TRBJ1-1,TRBV2,TGTGCCAGCAGTGAGACAGGCGGCACTGAAGCTTTCTTT,CASSETGGTEAFF
-,-,TRBJ2-4,TRBV11-2,TGTGCCAGCAGCTTAGTTGGCGGGCAAAACATTCAGTACTTC,CASSLVGGQNIQYF
-,TRBD2,TRBJ2-1,TRBV19,TGTGCCAGTAGTATAAGAAGCGGGGGGCAGTTCTTC,CASSIRSGGQFF
once,-,TRBJ2-1,TRBV28,TGTGCCAGCAGTCCTGGGGTAGTCACGGGCAATGAGCAGTTCTTC,CASSPGVVTGNEQFF
-,TRBD2,TRBJ2-3,TRBV9,TGTGCCAGCAGCGGAGCGGGACTTAGCACAGATACGCAGTATTTT,CASSGAGLSTDTQYF
-,TRBD1,TRBJ2-1,TRBV7-3,TGTGCCAGCAGCGTCGGGACAGGGGGGTACAATGAGCAGTTCTTC,CASSVGTGGYNEQFF
-,TRBD2,TRBJ2-3,TRBV9,TGTGCCAGCAGCATCAGCGGGGGCAATACGCAGTATTTT,CASSISGGNTQYF
once,TRBD2,TRBJ2-1,TRBV14,TGTGCCAGCAGCCCAACTAGCGGGAGTGAGCAGTTCTTC,CASSPTSGSEQFF
-,-,TRBJ1-2,TRBV9,TGTGCCAGCAGCGTAGCCCCCGGACAGCTGAACTATGGCTACACCTTC,CASSVAPGQLNYGYTF
few,-,TRBJ1-1,TRBV15,TGTGCCACCAGCAGAGTGTCAGGGCTTGGGAACACTGAAGCTTTCTTT,CATSRVSGLGNTEAFF
-,-,TRBJ2-1,TRBV2,TGTGCCAGCAGTGACCCACAGGGAACAGTCCAGACTAGTGCGGCCTACAATGAGCAGTTCTTC,CASSDPQGTVQTSAAYNEQFF
-,-,TRBJ2-7,TRBV7-9,TGTGCCAGCAGCGACCGGGACATTGTCCACGAGCAGTACTTC,CASSDRDIVHEQYF
-,-,TRBJ2-2,TRBV9,TGTGCCAGCAGCGTAGCTGGGTCGGTGAACACCGGGGAGCTGTTTTTT,CASSVAGSVNTGELFF
-,-,TRBJ1-1,TRBV14,TGTGCCAGCAGCCACGAGAAGGGGACCATGAACACTGAAGCTTTCTTT,CASSHEKGTMNTEAFF
-,-,TRBJ2-6,TRBV2,TGTGCCAGCCTGCGCGAATCTGGGGCCAACGTCCTGACTTTC,CASLRESGANVLTF
-,TRBD2,TRBJ2-7,TRBV5-1,TGCGCCAGCAGCTTGCGGGGGGGATTACTTTACGAGCAGTACTTC,CASSLRGGLLYEQYF
-,-,TRBJ1-1,TRBV20-1,TGCAGTGGTTCAGGAGACACTGAAGCTTTCTTT,CSGSGDTEAFF
-,TRBD2,TRBJ2-5,TRBV28,TGTGCCAGCAGTATAGGACTAGCGGTCCAAGAGACCCAGTACTTC,CASSIGLAVQETQYF
-,TRBD1,TRBJ2-7,TRBV9,TGTGCCAGCAGCGTGGGACAGGGGGCTTACGAGCAGTACTTC,CASSVGQGAYEQYF